Listed here is a single TCR beta chain. Antigen: not known. The sample is drawn from a study of PD-1 blockade in mismatch repair-deficient tumors. Study context: Patients had eleven to twelve mismatch repair-deficient cancer types, all previously treated and progressing. Study results and limitations: Tumor-resident clones, often undetectable pretreatment in blood, expanded then contracted after pembrolizumab.

Repertoires were generated with immunoSEQ multiplex PCR, while TCRdb's copy carries only in-frame clones and drops some. The sample yields around 23,000 clones, 75% to 85% seen once. CDR1 LNHDA and CDR2 SQIVND come from the germline V gene (reference sequence). The CDR3 covers 14 residues. Trimming cost V 6 bases and J 4 bases, with 13 bases left between them. PCR or immunohistochemistry showed mismatch repair deficiency in every enrolled patient. The TCR-sequenced patients were a few responders to pembrolizumab. The material sequenced was peripheral blood, taken 12 weeks after starting pembrolizumab. The rearrangement joins TRBV19 to TRBJ1-5; D unclear. The sequence came from an adult with mismatch repair-deficient cancer. CDR3 sequence: CASSRTRKNQPQHF. The CDR3 bases are TGTGCCAGTAGCCGCACAAGGAAAAATCAGCCCCAGCATTTT.